This TCR beta chain derives from a study of cytomegalovirus exposure and HLA in healthy donors. On the study more broadly: HLA-typed donors were the source of about 85 million unique TCRs held in an early data release. The study's findings and limits: It was reported in a later analysis that an Asian-associated ancestry cluster showed fewer N-insertions than the approximately 690-donor mean. Accurate prediction of most subjects' HLA-A and HLA-B alleles from TCR beta sequences was reported. The sole available immune exposure information was CMV serostatus.

The V gene's germline CDR1 is LGHNA and CDR2 YNFKEQ. This CDR3 has 13 residues. Trimming shortened V by 3 bases and J by 7 bases, and 10 bases separated the two germline ends. The PCR had 60 Vbeta and 13 Jbeta primers. Assay used: immunoSEQ multiplex PCR; TCRdb lists only in-frame clones, some missing. The sample includes tens of thousands of clones, roughly three quarters seen only once; the top ten take 3% to 4.5%. A remark on this clone: Antigen: not known.

This clonotype was obtained from a man aged 35 to 55 in good health and CMV-seronegative. The sequenced sample was PBMCs. V and J are TRBV4-2 and TRBJ2-1; D uncertain. The CDR3 is CASSHLGWNEQFF. CDR3 nucleotides: TGTGCCAGCAGCCACCTCGGTTGGAATGAGCAGTTCTTC.